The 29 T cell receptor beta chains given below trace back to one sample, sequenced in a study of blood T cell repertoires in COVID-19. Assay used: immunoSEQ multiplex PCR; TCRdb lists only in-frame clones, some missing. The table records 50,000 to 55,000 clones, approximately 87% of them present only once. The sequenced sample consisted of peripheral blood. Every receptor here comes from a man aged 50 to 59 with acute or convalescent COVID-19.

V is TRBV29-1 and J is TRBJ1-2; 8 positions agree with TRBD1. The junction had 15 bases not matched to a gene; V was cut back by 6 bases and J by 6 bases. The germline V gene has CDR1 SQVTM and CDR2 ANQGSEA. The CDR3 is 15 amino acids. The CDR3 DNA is TGCAGCGTAAGACCTGGGGCAGGGGGCGTGGATGGCTACACCTTC. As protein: CSVRPGAGGVDGYTF.

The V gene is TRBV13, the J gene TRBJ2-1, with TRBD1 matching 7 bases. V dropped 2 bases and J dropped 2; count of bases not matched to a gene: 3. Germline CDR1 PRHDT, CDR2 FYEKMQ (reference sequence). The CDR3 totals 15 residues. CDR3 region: CASSLRGLTYNEQFF. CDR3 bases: TGTGCCAGCAGCTTAAGGGGGCTCACCTACAATGAGCAGTTCTTC. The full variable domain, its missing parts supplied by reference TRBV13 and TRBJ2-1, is AAGVIQSPRHLIKEKRETATLKCYPIPRHDTVYWYQQGPGQDPQFLISFYEKMQSDKGSIPDRFSAQQFSDYHSELNMSSLELGDSALYFCASSLRGLTYNEQFFGPGTRLTVL.

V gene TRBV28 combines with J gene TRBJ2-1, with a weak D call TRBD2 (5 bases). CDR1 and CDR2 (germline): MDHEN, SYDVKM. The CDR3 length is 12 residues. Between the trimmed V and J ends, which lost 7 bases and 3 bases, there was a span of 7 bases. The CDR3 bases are TGTGCCAGCAAAGACTACTACAATGAGCAGTTCTTC. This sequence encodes CASKDYYNEQFF.

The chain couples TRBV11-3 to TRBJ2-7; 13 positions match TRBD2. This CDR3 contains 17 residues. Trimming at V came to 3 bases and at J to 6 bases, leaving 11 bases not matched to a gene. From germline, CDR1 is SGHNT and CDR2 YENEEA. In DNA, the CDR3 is TGTGCCAGCAGCTTTCGGACTAGCGGGGGCTCTGGTCGCGAGCAGTACTTC. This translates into CASSFRTSGGSGREQYF.

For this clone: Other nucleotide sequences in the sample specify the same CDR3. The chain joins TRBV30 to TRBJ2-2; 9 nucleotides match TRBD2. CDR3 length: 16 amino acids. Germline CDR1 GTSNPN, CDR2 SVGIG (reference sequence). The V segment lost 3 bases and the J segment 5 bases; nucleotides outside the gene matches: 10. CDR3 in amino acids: CAWRGLAGATTGELFF. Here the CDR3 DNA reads TGTGCCTGGAGGGGGTTAGCGGGGGCCACGACCGGGGAGCTGTTTTTT. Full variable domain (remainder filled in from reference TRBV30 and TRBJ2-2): SQTIHQWPATLVQPVGSPLSLECTVEGTSNPNLYWYRQAAGRGLQLLFYSVGIGQISSEVPQNLSASRPQDRQFILSSKKLLLSDSGFYLCAWRGLAGATTGELFFGEGSRLTVL.

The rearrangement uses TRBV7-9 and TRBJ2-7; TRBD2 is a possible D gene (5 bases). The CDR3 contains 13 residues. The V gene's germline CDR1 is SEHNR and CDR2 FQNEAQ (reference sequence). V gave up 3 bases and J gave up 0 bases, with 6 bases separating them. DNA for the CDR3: TGTGCCAGCAGCTTTCGGGGCTCCTACGAGCAGTACTTC. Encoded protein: CASSFRGSYEQYF. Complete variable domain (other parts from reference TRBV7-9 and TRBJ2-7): DTGVSQNPRHKITKRGQNVTFRCDPISEHNRLYWYRQTLGQGPEFLTYFQNEAQLEKSRLLSDRFSAERPKGSFSTLEIQRTEQGDSAMYLCASSFRGSYEQYFGPGTRLTVT.

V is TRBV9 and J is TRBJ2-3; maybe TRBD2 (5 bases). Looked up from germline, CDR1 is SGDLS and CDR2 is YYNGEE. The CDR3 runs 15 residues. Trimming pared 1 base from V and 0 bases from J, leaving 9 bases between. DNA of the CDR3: TGTGCCAGCAGCGTAATCGGGGATAGCACAGATACGCAGTATTTT. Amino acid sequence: CASSVIGDSTDTQYF. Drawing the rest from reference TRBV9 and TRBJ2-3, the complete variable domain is DSGVTQTPKHLITATGQRVTLRCSPRSGDLSVYWYQQSLDQGLQFLIQYYNGEERAKGNILERFSAQQFPDLHSELNLSSLELGDSALYFCASSVIGDSTDTQYFGPGTRLTVL.

CDR3 region: CASSSRQGGEQFF. The CDR3 DNA reads TGTGCCAGCAGCTCCCGACAGGGCGGTGAGCAGTTCTTC. This chain joins TRBV11-2 and TRBJ2-1; TRBD1 matches 7 bases. The V gene's germline CDR1 is SGHAT and CDR2 FQNNGV. This CDR3 is built from 13 residues. J lost 9 bases, V lost 4 bases, and 6 bases had no gene match.

CDR3 sequence: CASSQDLGTGVTGELFF. CDR3 sequence (DNA): TGCGCCAGCAGCCAAGATCTTGGGACAGGGGTCACCGGGGAGCTGTTTTTT. The gene calls are TRBV4-1 and TRBJ2-2; TRBD1 aligns across 10 bases. This CDR3 has 17 residues. Germline V gives CDR1 MGHRA, CDR2 YSYEKL. The V and J ends lost 0 bases and 4 bases, in that order; junction bases with no gene match: 5.

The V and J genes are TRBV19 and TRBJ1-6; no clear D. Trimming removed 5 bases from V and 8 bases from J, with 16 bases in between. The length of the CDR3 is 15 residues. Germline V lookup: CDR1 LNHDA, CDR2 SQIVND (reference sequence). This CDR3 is CASSARLEGYSPLHF. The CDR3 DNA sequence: TGTGCCAGTAGTGCCAGGTTGGAGGGATATTCACCCCTCCACTTT.

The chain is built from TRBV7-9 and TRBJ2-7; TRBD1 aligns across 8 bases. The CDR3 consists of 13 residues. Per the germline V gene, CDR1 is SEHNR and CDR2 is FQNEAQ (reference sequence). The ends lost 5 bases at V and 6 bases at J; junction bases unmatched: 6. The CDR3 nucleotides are TGTGCCAGCAGCAGGACAGGGTATTTCGAGCAGTACTTC. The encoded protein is CASSRTGYFEQYF. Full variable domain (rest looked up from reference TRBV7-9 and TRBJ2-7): DTGVSQNPRHKITKRGQNVTFRCDPISEHNRLYWYRQTLGQGPEFLTYFQNEAQLEKSRLLSDRFSAERPKGSFSTLEIQRTEQGDSAMYLCASSRTGYFEQYFGPGTRLTVT.

CDR3 in amino acids: CAIHSREGTDTQYF. In DNA, the CDR3 is TGTGCCATCCACAGTCGGGAGGGCACAGATACGCAGTATTTT. The chain uses TRBV10-3 and TRBJ2-3; 7 nucleotides agree with TRBD2. CDR3 length: 14 amino acids. The trim removed 8 bases at V and 1 base at J, leaving 6 bases unmatched. Per the germline V gene, CDR1 is ENHRY and CDR2 is SYGVKD.

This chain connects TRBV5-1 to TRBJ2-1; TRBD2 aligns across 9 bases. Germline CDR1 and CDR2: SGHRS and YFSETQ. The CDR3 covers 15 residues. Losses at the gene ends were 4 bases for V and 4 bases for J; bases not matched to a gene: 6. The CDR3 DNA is TGCGCCAGCAGCCTGCTAGCGGGAACGTACAATGAGCAGTTCTTC. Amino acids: CASSLLAGTYNEQFF.

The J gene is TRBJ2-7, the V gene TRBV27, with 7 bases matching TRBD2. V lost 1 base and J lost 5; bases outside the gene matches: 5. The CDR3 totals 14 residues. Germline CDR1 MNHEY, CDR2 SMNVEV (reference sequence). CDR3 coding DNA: TGTGCCAGCAGTTTATGGGAGGGAGTCCACGAGCAGTACTTC. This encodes CASSLWEGVHEQYF.

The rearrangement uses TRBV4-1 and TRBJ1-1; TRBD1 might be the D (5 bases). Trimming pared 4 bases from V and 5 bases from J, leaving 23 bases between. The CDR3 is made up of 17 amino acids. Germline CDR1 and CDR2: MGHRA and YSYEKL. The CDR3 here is CASSPHGGDPERTEAFF. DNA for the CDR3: TGCGCCAGCAGCCCTCACGGGGGGGACCCAGAACGGACTGAAGCTTTCTTT.

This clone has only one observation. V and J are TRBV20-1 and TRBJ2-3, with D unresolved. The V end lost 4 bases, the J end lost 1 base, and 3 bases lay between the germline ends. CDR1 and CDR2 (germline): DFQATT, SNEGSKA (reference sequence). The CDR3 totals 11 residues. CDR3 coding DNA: TGCAGTGCTACCGGCACAGATACGCAGTATTTT. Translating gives CSATGTDTQYF.

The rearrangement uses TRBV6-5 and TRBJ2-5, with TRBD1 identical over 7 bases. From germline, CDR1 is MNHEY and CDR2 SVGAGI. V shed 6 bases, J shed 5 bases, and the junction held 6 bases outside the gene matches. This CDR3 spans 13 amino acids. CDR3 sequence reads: CASSMTGLETQYF. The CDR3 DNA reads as TGTGCCAGCAGCATGACAGGGCTGGAGACCCAGTACTTC.

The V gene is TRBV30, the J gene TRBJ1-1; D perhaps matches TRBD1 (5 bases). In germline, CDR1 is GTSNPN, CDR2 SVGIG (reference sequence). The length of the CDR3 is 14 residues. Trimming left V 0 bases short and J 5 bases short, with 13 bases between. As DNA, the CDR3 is TGTGCCTGGAGTGTACACTCCAGGGTAACTGAAGCTTTCTTT. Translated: CAWSVHSRVTEAFF.

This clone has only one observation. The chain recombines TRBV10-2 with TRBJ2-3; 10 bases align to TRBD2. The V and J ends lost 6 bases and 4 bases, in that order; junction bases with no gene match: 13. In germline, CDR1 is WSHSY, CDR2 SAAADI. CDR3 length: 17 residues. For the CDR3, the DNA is TGCGCCAGCAGCGCCCCTCTAGCGGGGGACGGGGCAGATACGCAGTATTTT. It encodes CASSAPLAGDGADTQYF.

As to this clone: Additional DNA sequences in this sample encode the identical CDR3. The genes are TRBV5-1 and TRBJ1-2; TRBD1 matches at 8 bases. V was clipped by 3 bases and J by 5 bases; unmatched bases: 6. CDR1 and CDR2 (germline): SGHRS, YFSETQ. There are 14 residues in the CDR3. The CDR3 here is CASSSGQGQYGYTF. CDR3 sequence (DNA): TGCGCCAGCAGCTCCGGACAGGGCCAGTATGGCTACACCTTC.

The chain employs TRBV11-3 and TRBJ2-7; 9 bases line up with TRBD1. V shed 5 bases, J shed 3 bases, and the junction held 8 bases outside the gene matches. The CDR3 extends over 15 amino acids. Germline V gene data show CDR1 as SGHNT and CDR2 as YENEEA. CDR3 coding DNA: TGTGCCAGCAGCACCTACAGGGGGCAAGTCTACGAGCAGTACTTC. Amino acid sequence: CASSTYRGQVYEQYF.

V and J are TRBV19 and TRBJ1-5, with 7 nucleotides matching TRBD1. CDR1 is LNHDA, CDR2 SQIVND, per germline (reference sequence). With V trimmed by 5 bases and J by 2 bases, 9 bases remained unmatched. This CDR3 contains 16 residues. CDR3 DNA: TGTGCCAGTAGTCTTGGCACAGGGGCCGGCAATCAGCCCCAGCATTTT. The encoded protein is CASSLGTGAGNQPQHF. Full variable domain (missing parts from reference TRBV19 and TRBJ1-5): DGGITQSPKYLFRKEGQNVTLSCEQNLNHDAMYWYRQDPGQGLRLIYYSQIVNDFQKGDIAEGYSVSREKKESFPLTVTSAQKNPTAFYLCASSLGTGAGNQPQHFGDGTRLSIL.

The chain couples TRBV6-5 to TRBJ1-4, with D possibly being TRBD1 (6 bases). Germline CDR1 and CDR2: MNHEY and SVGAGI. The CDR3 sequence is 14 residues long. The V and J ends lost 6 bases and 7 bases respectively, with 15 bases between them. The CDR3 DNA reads TGTGCCAGCAGGGGGTTGCAGGGGATTGAAAAACTGTTTTTT. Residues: CASRGLQGIEKLFF.

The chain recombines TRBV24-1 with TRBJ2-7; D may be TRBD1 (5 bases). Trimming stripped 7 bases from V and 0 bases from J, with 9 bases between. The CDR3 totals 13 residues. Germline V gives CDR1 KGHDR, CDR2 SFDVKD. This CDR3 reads CATSRASSYEQYF. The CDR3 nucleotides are TGTGCCACCAGCAGGGCCAGCTCCTACGAGCAGTACTTC.

In nucleotides, the CDR3 is TGTGCCAGCAGCCGGAAAGGCAGGGGGGACTATGGCTACACCTTC. Its protein product is CASSRKGRGDYGYTF. The chain uses TRBV5-6 and TRBJ1-2, with 7 bases matching TRBD1. The germline gives CDR1 SGHDT, CDR2 YYEEEE. This CDR3 contains 15 residues. Trimming removed 4 bases from V and 3 bases from J; junction bases left unmatched: 9.

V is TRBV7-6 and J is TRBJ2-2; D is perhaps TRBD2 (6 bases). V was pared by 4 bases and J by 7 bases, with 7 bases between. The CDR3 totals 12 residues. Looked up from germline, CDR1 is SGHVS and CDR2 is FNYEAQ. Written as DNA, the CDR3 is TGTGCCAGCAGCTCGGGGGACGGGGAGCTGTTTTTT. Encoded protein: CASSSGDGELFF.

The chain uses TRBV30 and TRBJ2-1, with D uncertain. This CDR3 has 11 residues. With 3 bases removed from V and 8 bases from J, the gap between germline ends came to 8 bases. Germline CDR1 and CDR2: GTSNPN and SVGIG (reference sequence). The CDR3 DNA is TGTGCCTGGAGCCCCAGTTATGAGCAGTTCTTC. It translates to CAWSPSYEQFF.

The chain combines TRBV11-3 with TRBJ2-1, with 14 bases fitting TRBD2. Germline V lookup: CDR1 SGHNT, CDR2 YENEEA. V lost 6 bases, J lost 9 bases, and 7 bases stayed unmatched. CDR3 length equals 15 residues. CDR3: CASSPGTSGSIEQFF. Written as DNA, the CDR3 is TGTGCCAGCAGTCCCGGGACTAGCGGGAGTATTGAGCAGTTCTTC.

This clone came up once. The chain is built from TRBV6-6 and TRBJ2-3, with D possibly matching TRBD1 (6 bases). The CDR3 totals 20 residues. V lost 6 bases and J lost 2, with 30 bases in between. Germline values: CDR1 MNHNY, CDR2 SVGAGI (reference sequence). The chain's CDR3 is CASSPTIIPGHWGDTDTQYF. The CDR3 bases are TGTGCCAGCAGCCCCACCATCATCCCGGGACATTGGGGAGACACAGATACGCAGTATTTT.